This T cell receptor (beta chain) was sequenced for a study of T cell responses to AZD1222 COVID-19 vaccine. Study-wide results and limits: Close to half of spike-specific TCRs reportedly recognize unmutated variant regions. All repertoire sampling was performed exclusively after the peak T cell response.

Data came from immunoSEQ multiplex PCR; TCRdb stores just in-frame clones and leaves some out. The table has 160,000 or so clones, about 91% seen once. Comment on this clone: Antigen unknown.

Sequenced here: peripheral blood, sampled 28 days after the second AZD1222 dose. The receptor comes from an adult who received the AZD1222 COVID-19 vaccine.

The CDR3 here is CASSLELAGIHEQYF. As DNA, the CDR3 is TGCGCCAGCAGCTTGGAGTTGGCAGGGATCCACGAGCAGTACTTC. The chain combines TRBV5-1 with TRBJ2-7; tentative D call: TRBD1 (5 bases). CDR3 length: 15 amino acids. Per the germline V gene, CDR1 is SGHRS and CDR2 is YFSETQ. V lost 0 bases to trimming and J lost 5 bases, with 15 bases between them.